The 27 T cell receptor beta chains presented below share a single source sample, sequenced in a study of blood T cell repertoires in COVID-19. Sequencing used immunoSEQ multiplex PCR; TCRdb keeps in-frame clones, though not all of them. This repertoire shows approximately 61,000 clones, around 87% found once; its top ten account for more than 14%. The specimen was peripheral blood. These receptors were collected from a human donor in a cohort sampled during active COVID-19.

There are a few counts of this clone. The rearrangement uses TRBV15 and TRBJ1-5; D not certain. In germline, CDR1 is LNHNV, CDR2 YYDKDF (reference sequence). The V gene lost 3 bases and the J gene lost 3 bases, with 12 bases spanning the gap. The CDR3 extends over 15 amino acids. CDR3 in amino acids: CATSSVDFINQPQHF. As DNA, the CDR3 is TGTGCCACCAGCAGTGTAGATTTTATCAATCAGCCCCAGCATTTT.

There are a few counts of this clone. The rearrangement links TRBV6-5 to TRBJ1-2, with 12 bases that match TRBD1. CDR1 and CDR2 (germline): MNHEY, SVGAGI. V was clipped by 6 bases and J by 6 bases; unmatched bases: 2. The CDR3 spans 13 residues. CDR3 amino acids: CASRGTGGHGYTF. CDR3 DNA sequence: TGTGCCAGCAGGGGGACAGGGGGCCATGGCTACACCTTC.

The CDR3 is CASSLTRTPNSPLHF. The CDR3 region has the DNA TGCGCCAGCAGCCTAACCAGGACACCCAATTCACCCCTCCACTTT. The V call is TRBV5-1, the J call TRBJ1-6; a weak D match, TRBD1 (5 bases). Germline loops: CDR1 SGHRS, CDR2 YFSETQ. This CDR3 has 15 residues. The V gene lost 4 bases and the J gene lost 7 bases, with 15 bases spanning the gap.

The rearrangement links TRBV9 to TRBJ2-7; D remains unclear. The CDR3 covers 15 residues. Per germline, CDR1 SGDLS and CDR2 YYNGEE. The V end was cut by 0 bases, the J end by 5 bases, with 15 bases between. The CDR3 loop reads CASSVEIAGLDEQYF. Written as DNA, the CDR3 is TGTGCCAGCAGCGTAGAGATCGCAGGCCTGGACGAGCAGTACTTC.

The rearrangement joins TRBV24-1 to TRBJ2-1; 11 bases fit TRBD2. The V gene end was trimmed by 7 bases and the J gene end by 7 bases; junction bases not matched to a gene: 8. Germline loops: CDR1 KGHDR, CDR2 SFDVKD. CDR3 length: 15 residues. The CDR3 region has the DNA TGTGCCACCAGCACGACTAGCGGGAAAAGGAATGAGCAGTTCTTC. As protein: CATSTTSGKRNEQFF.

The gene calls are TRBV7-9 and TRBJ1-2, with 10 bases that match TRBD1. The ends lost 2 bases at V and 9 bases at J; junction bases unmatched: 9. This CDR3 region has 15 residues. The V gene's germline CDR1 is SEHNR and CDR2 FQNEAQ (reference sequence). The CDR3 sequence is CASSLWGQGHPSYTF. The CDR3 DNA reads TGTGCCAGCAGCTTATGGGGACAGGGGCACCCAAGCTACACCTTC.

V gene TRBV6-2 or TRBV6-3 combines with J gene TRBJ1-3; D might be TRBD1 (5 bases). This CDR3 contains 14 residues. Germline CDR1 reads MNHEY; CDR2 reads SVGEGT. V lost 7 bases and J lost 0, with 10 bases in between. In DNA form, the CDR3 reads TGTGCCAGCACCCCCGACAGCTCTGGAAACACCATATATTTT. This sequence encodes CASTPDSSGNTIYF.

V is TRBV24-1 and J is TRBJ1-1; 7 positions agree with TRBD1. Per the germline V gene, CDR1 is KGHDR and CDR2 is SFDVKD. This CDR3 comprises 16 residues. Trimming cost V 3 bases and J 6 bases; bases outside gene matches: 12. CDR3 DNA sequence: TGTGCCACCAGTGATAGCGGGAGGGGGCTTGGGGCTGAAGCTTTCTTT. Its protein product is CATSDSGRGLGAEAFF.

The chain links TRBV7-2 to TRBJ2-1; 9 bases fit TRBD2. The CDR3 contains 15 residues. Losses at the gene ends were 6 bases for V and 4 bases for J; bases not matched to a gene: 7. The germline CDR1 and CDR2 sequences are SGHTA and FQGNSA. This chain's CDR3 is CASSRASGRYNEQFF. The CDR3 DNA reads TGTGCCAGCAGTCGGGCCAGCGGGAGGTACAATGAGCAGTTCTTC.

The rearrangement uses TRBV3-1 (or the pseudogene TRBV3-2) and TRBJ2-4; 7 nucleotides line up with TRBD1. J lost 1 base, V lost 2 bases, and 2 bases had no gene match. The CDR3 is made up of 15 amino acids. Germline-derived CDR1 and CDR2 are LGHDT and YNNKEL (reference sequence). CDR3 region: CASSQMGQAKNIQYF. The CDR3 DNA is TGTGCCAGCAGCCAAATGGGACAGGCCAAAAACATTCAGTACTTC.

J is TRBJ1-2 and V is TRBV30, with 9 bases aligning to TRBD1. The CDR3 runs 14 residues. After removal of 4 bases from V and 4 bases from J, the junction contained 7 bases not matched to a gene. Germline assignment: CDR1 GTSNPN and CDR2 SVGIG (reference sequence). The CDR3 here is CAWTGQGTTYGYTF. DNA of the CDR3: TGTGCCTGGACGGGACAGGGTACTACCTATGGCTACACCTTC.

The chain couples TRBV27 to TRBJ2-7; D perhaps matches TRBD2 (5 bases). The length of the CDR3 is 12 residues. CDR1 and CDR2 from the germline V gene are MNHEY and SMNVEV (reference sequence). V lost 7 bases and J lost 3, with 10 bases in between. The CDR3 DNA reads as TGTGCCAGCATAGGAGGCAACTACGAGCAGTACTTC. It encodes CASIGGNYEQYF.

The chain couples TRBV9 to TRBJ2-3, with TRBD2 matching 7 bases. V trimming: 0 bases; J trimming: 5 bases; junction bases outside the gene matches: 9. This CDR3 is 16 amino acids long. Germline V lookup: CDR1 SGDLS, CDR2 YYNGEE. The chain's CDR3 is CASSVVEGGPGDTQYF. In DNA form, the CDR3 reads TGTGCCAGCAGCGTAGTTGAGGGAGGGCCTGGAGATACGCAGTATTTT.

The chain is built from TRBV23-1 and TRBJ2-3, with 10 positions matching TRBD2. TRBV23-1 is noted as an ORF with a role that remains uncertain. J was trimmed by 6 bases and V by 0 bases; bases with no gene match: 9. This CDR3 is built from 17 residues. The CDR3 nucleotides are TGCGCCAGCAGTCAATCCGGACTAGCGGAGCACGGGGATACGCAGTATTTT. This codes for CASSQSGLAEHGDTQYF.

The V call is TRBV19, the J call TRBJ1-2; TRBD1 matches at 7 bases. In germline, CDR1 is LNHDA, CDR2 SQIVND (reference sequence). After removal of 9 bases from V and 2 bases from J, the junction contained 6 bases not matched to a gene. The CDR3 contains 13 residues. As DNA, the CDR3 is TGTGCCAGCCAACCGGGACAGAACTATGGCTACACCTTC. Its translation: CASQPGQNYGYTF.

The chain has TRBV5-5 and TRBJ2-7; D possibly corresponds to TRBD1 (6 bases). CDR3 size: 13 residues. V lost 4 bases to trimming and J lost 8 bases, with 16 bases between them. Germline V gives CDR1 SGHKS, CDR2 YYEKEE (reference sequence). CDR3 in amino acids: CASSNTDSTKQYF. For the CDR3, the DNA is TGTGCCAGCAGCAATACGGACAGTACGAAGCAGTACTTC.

The J gene is TRBJ2-4, the V gene TRBV18; possible D gene TRBD2, 6 bases. Trimming took 1 base from V and 5 from J, leaving 15 bases between them. The CDR3 has 16 amino acids. Germline values: CDR1 KGHSH, CDR2 LQKENI. The CDR3 nucleotides are TGTGCCAGCTCACCACTGTCCGGGACTGGGGAAAACATTCAGTACTTC. As protein: CASSPLSGTGENIQYF.

The chain recombines TRBV5-1 with TRBJ2-7; the match to TRBD1 covers 10 bases. The CDR3 is 16 amino acids. V was pared by 1 base and J by 4 bases, with 8 bases of the junction left unmatched. Germline V gives CDR1 SGHRS, CDR2 YFSETQ. CDR3 region: CASSLRGDRGDYEQYF. The DNA for the CDR3 is TGCGCCAGCAGCTTGCGAGGGGACAGGGGAGATTACGAGCAGTACTTC.

V and J are TRBV5-1 and TRBJ2-7; 8 bases are a match to TRBD2. Germline CDR1 is SGHRS and CDR2 is YFSETQ. The V and J ends lost 0 bases and 3 bases, in that order; junction bases with no gene match: 8. The CDR3 is 16 amino acids. Written as DNA, the CDR3 is TGCGCCAGCAGCTTGGGGTCCGGGACTAGACACTACGAGCAGTACTTC. Its protein product is CASSLGSGTRHYEQYF.

The chain uses TRBV28 and TRBJ1-3, with 8 bases that match TRBD1. Per the germline V gene, CDR1 is MDHEN and CDR2 is SYDVKM. This CDR3 spans 15 amino acids. V lost 5 bases and J lost 2; bases outside the gene matches: 5. The CDR3 DNA reads TGTGCCAGCAGTACACTACAGGGGGCTGGAAACACCATATATTTT. It specifies CASSTLQGAGNTIYF.

V usage is TRBV7-3 and J usage is TRBJ2-1; TRBD1 agrees at 7 bases. The ends lost 3 bases at V and 10 bases at J; junction bases unmatched: 3. This CDR3 spans 12 amino acids. Per the germline V gene, CDR1 is SGHTA and CDR2 is FQGTGA. The CDR3 reads CASSLTGREQFF. Here the CDR3 DNA reads TGTGCCAGCAGCTTGACAGGGAGAGAGCAGTTCTTC.

The rearrangement uses TRBV30 and TRBJ2-1, with 8 bases fitting TRBD2. The V gene end was trimmed by 3 bases and the J gene end by 6 bases; junction bases not matched to a gene: 19. Germline loops: CDR1 GTSNPN, CDR2 SVGIG (reference sequence). The CDR3 length is 18 residues. CDR3 sequence: CAWRTDLAGRPNSNEQFF. Here the CDR3 DNA reads TGTGCCTGGAGGACCGATCTAGCGGGCCGACCAAATTCCAATGAGCAGTTCTTC.

The chain carries TRBV5-1 and TRBJ1-1; 7 bases line up with TRBD1. The CDR3 sequence is 16 residues long. Germline V gene sequence: CDR1 SGHRS, CDR2 YFSETQ. The V segment lost 4 bases and the J segment 0 bases; nucleotides outside the gene matches: 9. Here the CDR3 reads CASSQRQGYMNTEAFF. The CDR3 bases are TGCGCCAGCAGCCAACGACAGGGTTACATGAACACTGAAGCTTTCTTT.

The chain recombines TRBV18 with TRBJ1-1; possibly TRBD1 for D (5 bases). The CDR3 is 13 residues long. Germline-derived CDR1 and CDR2 are KGHSH and LQKENI. The ends were cut back, 2 bases at V and 3 bases at J, with 7 bases in the middle. The CDR3 nucleotides read TGTGCCAGCTCACCAGGCAGGGACACTGAAGCTTTCTTT. Translated, it gives CASSPGRDTEAFF.

The chain recombines TRBV6-7 with TRBJ2-5; the D gene is possibly TRBD2 (6 bases). TRBV6-7 is an ORF, and what it does is uncertain. The V and J ends lost 8 bases and 3 bases respectively, with 16 bases between them. This CDR3 has 14 amino acids. This CDR3 is CASLYGAGEETQYF. CDR3 nucleotides: TGTGCCAGCCTCTACGGAGCGGGTGAAGAGACCCAGTACTTC.

This chain joins TRBV3-1 (or the pseudogene TRBV3-2) and TRBJ1-5; TRBD1 aligns across 8 bases. V trimming: 4 bases; J trimming: 0 bases; junction bases outside the gene matches: 5. Looked up from germline, CDR1 is LGHDT and CDR2 is YNNKEL (reference sequence). The CDR3 has 16 amino acids. The CDR3: CASSRTGGYSNQPQHF. In nucleotides, the CDR3 is TGTGCCAGCAGCCGAACAGGGGGGTATAGCAATCAGCCCCAGCATTTT.

This clone was recorded a few times. The chain uses TRBV9 and TRBJ2-7; D is perhaps TRBD1 (5 bases). V dropped 4 bases and J dropped 3 bases, with 14 bases sitting between them. The germline V gene has CDR1 SGDLS and CDR2 YYNGEE. The CDR3 loop spans 14 amino acids. CDR3 in amino acids: CASSPTGHLYEQYF. In DNA, the CDR3 is TGTGCCAGCAGCCCCACCGGACACCTCTACGAGCAGTACTTC.